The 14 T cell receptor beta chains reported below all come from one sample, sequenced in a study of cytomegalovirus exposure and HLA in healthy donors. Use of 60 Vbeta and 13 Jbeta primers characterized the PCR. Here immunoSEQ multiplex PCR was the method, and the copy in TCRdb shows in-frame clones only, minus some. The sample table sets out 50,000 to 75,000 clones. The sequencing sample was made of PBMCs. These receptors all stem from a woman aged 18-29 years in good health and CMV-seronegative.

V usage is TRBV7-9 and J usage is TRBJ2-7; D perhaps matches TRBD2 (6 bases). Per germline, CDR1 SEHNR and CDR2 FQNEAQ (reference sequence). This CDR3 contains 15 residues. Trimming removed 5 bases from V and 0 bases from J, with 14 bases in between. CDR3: CASSPGGGDSYEQYF. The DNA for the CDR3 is TGTGCCAGCAGCCCGGGCGGAGGGGACTCCTACGAGCAGTACTTC.

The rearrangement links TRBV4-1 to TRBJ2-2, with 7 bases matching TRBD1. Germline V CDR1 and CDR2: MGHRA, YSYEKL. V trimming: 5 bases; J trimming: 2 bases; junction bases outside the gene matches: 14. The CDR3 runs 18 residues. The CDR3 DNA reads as TGCGCCAGCAGCTCAGATGTCGGACAGGCCTTAAACACCGGGGAGCTGTTTTTT. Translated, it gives CASSSDVGQALNTGELFF.

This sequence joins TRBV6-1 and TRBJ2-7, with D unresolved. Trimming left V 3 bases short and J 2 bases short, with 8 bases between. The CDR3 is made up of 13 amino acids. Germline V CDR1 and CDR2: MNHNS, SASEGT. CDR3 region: CASSERQPYEQYF. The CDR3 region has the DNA TGTGCCAGCAGTGAGCGGCAGCCCTACGAGCAGTACTTC.

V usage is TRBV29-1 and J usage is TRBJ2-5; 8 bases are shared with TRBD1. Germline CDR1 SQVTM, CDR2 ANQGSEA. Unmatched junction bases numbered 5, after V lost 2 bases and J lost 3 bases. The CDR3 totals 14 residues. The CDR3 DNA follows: TGCAGCGTTGAAAGGGCAGGGGGCGAAGAGACCCAGTACTTC. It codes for CSVERAGGEETQYF.

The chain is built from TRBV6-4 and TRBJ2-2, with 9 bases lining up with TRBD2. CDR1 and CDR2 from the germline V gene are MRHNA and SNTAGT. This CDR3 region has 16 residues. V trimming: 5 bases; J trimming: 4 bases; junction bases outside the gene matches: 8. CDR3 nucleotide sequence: TGTGCCAGCAGTCCGACAGTAGCGGGGGCCACCGGGGAGCTGTTTTTT. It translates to CASSPTVAGATGELFF.

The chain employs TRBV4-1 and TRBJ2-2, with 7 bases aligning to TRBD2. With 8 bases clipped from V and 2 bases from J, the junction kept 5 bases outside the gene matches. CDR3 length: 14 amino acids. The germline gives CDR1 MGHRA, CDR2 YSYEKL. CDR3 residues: CASAGLVNTGELFF. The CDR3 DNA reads TGCGCCAGCGCCGGACTAGTAAACACCGGGGAGCTGTTTTTT.

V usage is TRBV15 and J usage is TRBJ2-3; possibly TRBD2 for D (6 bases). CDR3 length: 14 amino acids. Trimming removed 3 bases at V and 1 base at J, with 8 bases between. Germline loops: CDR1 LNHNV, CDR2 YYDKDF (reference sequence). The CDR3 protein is CATSSGGRTDTQYF. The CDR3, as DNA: TGTGCCACCAGCAGCGGGGGACGCACAGATACGCAGTATTTT.

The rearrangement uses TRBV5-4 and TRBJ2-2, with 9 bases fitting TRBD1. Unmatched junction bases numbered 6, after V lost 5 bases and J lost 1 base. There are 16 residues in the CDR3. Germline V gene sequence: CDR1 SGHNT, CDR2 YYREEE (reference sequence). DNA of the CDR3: TGTGCCAGCAGTTTTCCGGGACAGGGGAACACCGGGGAGCTGTTTTTT. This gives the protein CASSFPGQGNTGELFF.

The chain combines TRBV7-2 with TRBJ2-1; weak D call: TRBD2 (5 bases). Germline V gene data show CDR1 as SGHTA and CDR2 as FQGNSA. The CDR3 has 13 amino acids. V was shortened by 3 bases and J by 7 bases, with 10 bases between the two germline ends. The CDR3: CASSLNRGNEQFF. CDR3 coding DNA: TGTGCCAGCAGCTTGAACCGAGGGAATGAGCAGTTCTTC.

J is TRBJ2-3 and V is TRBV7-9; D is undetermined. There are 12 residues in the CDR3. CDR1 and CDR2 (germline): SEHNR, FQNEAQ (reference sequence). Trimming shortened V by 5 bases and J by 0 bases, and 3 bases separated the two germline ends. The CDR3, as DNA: TGTGCCAGCAGCCAGAGCACAGATACGCAGTATTTT. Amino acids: CASSQSTDTQYF. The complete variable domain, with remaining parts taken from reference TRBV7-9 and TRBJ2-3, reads DTGVSQNPRHKITKRGQNVTFRCDPISEHNRLYWYRQTLGQGPEFLTYFQNEAQLEKSRLLSDRFSAERPKGSFSTLEIQRTEQGDSAMYLCASSQSTDTQYFGPGTRLTVL.

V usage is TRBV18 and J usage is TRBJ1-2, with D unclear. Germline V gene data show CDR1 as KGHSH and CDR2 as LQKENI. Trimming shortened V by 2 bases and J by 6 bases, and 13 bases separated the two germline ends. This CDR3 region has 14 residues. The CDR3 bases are TGTGCCAGCTCACCAGGCGTAGGCGGTGATGGCTACACCTTC. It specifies CASSPGVGGDGYTF.

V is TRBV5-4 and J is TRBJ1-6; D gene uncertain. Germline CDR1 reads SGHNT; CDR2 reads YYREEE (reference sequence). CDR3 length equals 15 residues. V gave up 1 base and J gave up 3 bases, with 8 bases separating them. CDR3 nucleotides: TGTGCCAGCAGCTTGACACAGAACTATAATTCACCCCTCCACTTT. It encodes CASSLTQNYNSPLHF. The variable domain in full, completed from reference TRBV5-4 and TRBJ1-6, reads ETGVTQSPTHLIKTRGQQVTLRCSSQSGHNTVSWYQQALGQGPQFIFQYYREEENGRGNFPPRFSGLQFPNYSSELNVNALELDDSALYLCASSLTQNYNSPLHFGNGTRLTVT.

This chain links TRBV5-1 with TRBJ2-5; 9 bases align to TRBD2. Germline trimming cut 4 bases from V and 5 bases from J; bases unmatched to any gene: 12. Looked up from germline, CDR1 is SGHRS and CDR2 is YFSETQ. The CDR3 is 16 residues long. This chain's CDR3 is CASSPGPSGIRETQYF. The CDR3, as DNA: TGCGCCAGCAGCCCGGGGCCTAGCGGGATCAGGGAGACCCAGTACTTC.

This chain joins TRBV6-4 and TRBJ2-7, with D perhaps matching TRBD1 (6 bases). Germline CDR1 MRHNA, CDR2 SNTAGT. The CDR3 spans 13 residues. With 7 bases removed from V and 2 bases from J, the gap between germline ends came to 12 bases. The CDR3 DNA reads TGTGCCAGCAAGAGGGACACTACCTACGAGCAGTACTTC. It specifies CASKRDTTYEQYF.